This TCR beta chain appears in the sequencing data of a study of CD8 T cells in Susac syndrome. An amount of RNA that ranged from roughly 0.5 to 1 ug was reverse transcribed with random hexamers. An immunoSEQ multiplex PCR generated amplified TCR beta CDR3 products spanning 54 Vbeta and 13 Jbeta. TCRdb re-analysed the immunoSEQ multiplex PCR reads in MiXCR, keeping a single row per CDR3 protein. The profile shows approximately 100,000 distinct CDR3 sequences, about 96% of them singletons. The T cells that were sequenced for TCR beta were CD8+ and CD4+ cells from blood. The individuals used as controls were healthy donors who had been matched for both age and sex. Negative isolation yielded CD4+ and CD8+ T cells, and FACS enriched TEMRA cells. This TCR was recovered from a human donor in good health. The material sequenced was CD4+ T cells from PBMCs.

CDR3 bases: TGCGGCGCCGCTTCGAACACTGAAGCTTTCTTT. The encoded protein is CGAASNTEAFF. This chain joins TRBV29-1 and TRBJ1-1; D call uncertain. CDR3 size: 11 residues. In germline, CDR1 is SQVTM, CDR2 ANQGSEA.